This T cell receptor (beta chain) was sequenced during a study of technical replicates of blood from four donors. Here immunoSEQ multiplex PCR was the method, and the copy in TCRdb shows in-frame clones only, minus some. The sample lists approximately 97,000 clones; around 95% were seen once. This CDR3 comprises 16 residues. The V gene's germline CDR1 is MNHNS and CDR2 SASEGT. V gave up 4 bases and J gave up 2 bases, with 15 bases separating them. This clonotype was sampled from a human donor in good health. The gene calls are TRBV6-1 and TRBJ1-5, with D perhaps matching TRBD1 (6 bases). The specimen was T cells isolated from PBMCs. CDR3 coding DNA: TGTGCCAGCAGTGGGCTAATGGACAGCGGCAATCAGCCCCAGCATTTT. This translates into CASSGLMDSGNQPQHF.